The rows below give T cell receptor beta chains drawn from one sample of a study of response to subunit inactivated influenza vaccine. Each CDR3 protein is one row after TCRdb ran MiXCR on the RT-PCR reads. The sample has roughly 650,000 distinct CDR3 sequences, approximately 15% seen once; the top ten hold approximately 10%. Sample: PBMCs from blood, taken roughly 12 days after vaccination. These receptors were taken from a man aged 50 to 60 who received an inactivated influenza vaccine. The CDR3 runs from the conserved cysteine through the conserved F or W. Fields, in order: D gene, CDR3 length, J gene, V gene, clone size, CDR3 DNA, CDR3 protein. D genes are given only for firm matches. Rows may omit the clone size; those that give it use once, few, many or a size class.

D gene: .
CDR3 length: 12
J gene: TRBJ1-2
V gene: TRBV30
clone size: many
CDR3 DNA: TGTGCCTTCGGTCGGGCCAACTATGGCTACACCTTC
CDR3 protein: CAFGRANYGYTF

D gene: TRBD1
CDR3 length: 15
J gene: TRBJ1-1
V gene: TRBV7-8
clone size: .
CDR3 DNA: TGTGCCAGCAGCTCCGTAAGGGACAGAAACACTGAAGCTTTCTTT
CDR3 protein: CASSSVRDRNTEAFF

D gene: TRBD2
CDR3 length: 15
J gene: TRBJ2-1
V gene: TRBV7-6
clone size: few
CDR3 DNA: TGTGCCAGCAGCGAGACTAGCGGGAACTACAATGAGCAGTTCTTC
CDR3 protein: CASSETSGNYNEQFF

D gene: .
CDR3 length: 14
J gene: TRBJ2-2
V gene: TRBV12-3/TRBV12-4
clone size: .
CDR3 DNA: TGTGCCAGCATGAGGAGGGTTTTCACCGGGGAGCTGTTTTTT
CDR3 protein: CASMRRVFTGELFF

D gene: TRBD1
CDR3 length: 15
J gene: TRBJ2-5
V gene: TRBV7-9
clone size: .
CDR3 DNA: TGTGCCAGCAGCAGACCCGGGACAGGGGAAGAGACCCAGTACTTC
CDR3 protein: CASSRPGTGEETQYF

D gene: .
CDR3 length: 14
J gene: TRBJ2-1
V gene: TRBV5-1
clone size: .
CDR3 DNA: TGCGCCAGCAGCTTGGGTAGGATGGACAATGAGCAGTTCTTC
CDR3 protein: CASSLGRMDNEQFF

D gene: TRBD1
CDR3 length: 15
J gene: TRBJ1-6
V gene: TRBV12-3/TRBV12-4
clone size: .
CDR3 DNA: TGTGCCAGCAGCCGAGGGACAGGGGGCGGTTCACCCCTCCACTTT
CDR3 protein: CASSRGTGGGSPLHF

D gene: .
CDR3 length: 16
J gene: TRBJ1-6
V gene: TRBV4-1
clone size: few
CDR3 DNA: TGCGCCAGCAGCCAAGGATGGAGCTCCTATAATTCACCCCTCCACTTT
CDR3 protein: CASSQGWSSYNSPLHF

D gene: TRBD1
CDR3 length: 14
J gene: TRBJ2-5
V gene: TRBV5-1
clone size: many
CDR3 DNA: TGCGCCAGCAGCTTCGCAGGGGGCGAAGAGACCCAGTACTTC
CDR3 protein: CASSFAGGEETQYF

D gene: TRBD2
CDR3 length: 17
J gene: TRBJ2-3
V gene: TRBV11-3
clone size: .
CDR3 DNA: TGTGCCAGCAGCTTAGATCGTCCAGCGGGGGCCAGATATACGCAGTATTTT
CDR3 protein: CASSLDRPAGARYTQYF

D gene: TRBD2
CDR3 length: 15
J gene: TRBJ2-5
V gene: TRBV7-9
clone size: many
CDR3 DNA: TGTGCCAGCAGCCCTCCCCGCGGGGGAGAAGAGACCCAGTACTTC
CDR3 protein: CASSPPRGGEETQYF

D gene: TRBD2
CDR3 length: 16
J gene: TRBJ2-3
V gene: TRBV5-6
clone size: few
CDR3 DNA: TGTGCCAGCAGCTTTTATAGCGGGATCAGCACAGATACGCAGTATTTT
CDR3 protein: CASSFYSGISTDTQYF

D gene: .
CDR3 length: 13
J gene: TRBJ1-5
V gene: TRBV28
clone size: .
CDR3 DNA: TGTGCCAGCCGGGGGGCATCGCTACAGCCCCAGCATTTT
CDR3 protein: CASRGASLQPQHF

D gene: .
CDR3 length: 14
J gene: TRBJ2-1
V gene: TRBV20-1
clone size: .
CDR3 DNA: TGCAGTGCTAGGACCCAGAGCTCCTACAATGAGCAGTTCTTC
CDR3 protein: CSARTQSSYNEQFF

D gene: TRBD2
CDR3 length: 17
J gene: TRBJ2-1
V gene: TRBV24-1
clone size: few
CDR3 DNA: TGTGCCACCAGTGATGTGGCTAGCGGGAGCTCCTACAATGAGCAGTTCTTC
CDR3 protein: CATSDVASGSSYNEQFF

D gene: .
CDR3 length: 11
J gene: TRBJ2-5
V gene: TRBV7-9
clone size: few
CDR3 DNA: TGTGCCAGCAGCCCCAAGGGGACCCAGTACTTC
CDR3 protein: CASSPKGTQYF

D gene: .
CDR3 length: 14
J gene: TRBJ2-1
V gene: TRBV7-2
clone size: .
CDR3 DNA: TGTGCCAGCAGCTTATACGGGACGGCCAATGAGCAGTTCTTC
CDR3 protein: CASSLYGTANEQFF

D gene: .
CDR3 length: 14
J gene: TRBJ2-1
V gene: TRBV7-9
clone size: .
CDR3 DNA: TGTGCCAGCAGCTTAGTCGGACAGCCCCATGAGCAGTTCTTC
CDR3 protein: CASSLVGQPHEQFF

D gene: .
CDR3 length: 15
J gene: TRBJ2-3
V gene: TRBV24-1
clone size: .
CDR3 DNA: TGTGCCACCAGTGATTTGGGCAGGGCTGGAGATACGCAGTATTTT
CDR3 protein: CATSDLGRAGDTQYF

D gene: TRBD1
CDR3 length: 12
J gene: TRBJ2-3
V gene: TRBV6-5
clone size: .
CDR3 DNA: TGTGCCAGCAGTTCCGGACAGGGGACGCAGTATTTT
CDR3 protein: CASSSGQGTQYF

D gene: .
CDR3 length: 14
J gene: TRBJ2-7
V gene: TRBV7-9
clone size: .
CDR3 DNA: TGTGCCAGCAGCCTCCGAGGACTCTCGTGGGAGCAGTACTTC
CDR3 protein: CASSLRGLSWEQYF

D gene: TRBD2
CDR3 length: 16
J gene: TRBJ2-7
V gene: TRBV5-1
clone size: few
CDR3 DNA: TGCGCCAGCAGCTTGTTGTGGGAGGGGTCCTCCTACGAGCAGTACTTC
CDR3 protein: CASSLLWEGSSYEQYF

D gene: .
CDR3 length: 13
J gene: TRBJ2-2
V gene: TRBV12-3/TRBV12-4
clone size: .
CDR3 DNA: TGTGCCAGCAGTTTAACAGGGAGTCGGGAGCTGTTTTTT
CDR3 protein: CASSLTGSRELFF